This T cell receptor beta chain appears in the sequencing data of a study of blood T cell repertoires in COVID-19 (dated by TCRdb to about 2020). Describing the broader study: Samples covering the acute and convalescent phases of COVID-19 were provided by collaborators in the United States, Italy and Spain. The prospective study material was composed of cDNA or gDNA derived from T cells, B-cell-depleted T cells, or PBMCs. A freely available public database, intended as a resource for researchers studying the immune response to SARS-CoV-2, is where the repertoires were released. A de-identified subject ID, COVID-19 status, age in years and sex were almost always included in the sample metadata. Where available, HLA class I and class II types were obtained from metadata supplied by the sample provider rather than from assay-based typing. Subjects who had been exposed to COVID-19, were actively infected with it, or had recovered from it provided the deeply sampled blood TCRbeta repertoires that made up the dataset. Samples were obtained from the ongoing ImmuneRACE study (first 160 participants) and from 1,000 to 1,500 subjects provided by 6 global collaborators.

CDR1 and CDR2, per the germline V gene, are SGHTA and FQGNSA. The CDR3, cysteine through phenylalanine, is 15 amino acids long. Of all the DNA, just the CDR3 is kept, 45 bases in frame from base 1. V is pruned by 5 bases and J by 7 bases, leaving 8 bases of the junction without a gene match. Collaborating institutions collected whole blood in K2EDTA tubes following their own protocols. Collaborator samples were shipped for TCRbeta analysis as frozen whole blood, isolated PBMCs, or DNA extracted from either sample type. With respect to this clone: Its target antigen remains unknown. No base quality information exists; no much larger clone differs at one position.

What the work shows at the level of the full study, not this receptor alone: Clinical and demographic metadata were provided uncurated, with the amount varying by source and participant.

TCRbeta CDR3 regions were amplified from genomic DNA using the immunoSEQ Assay, a bias-controlled multiplex PCR. The published analysis was carried out like this. Within the assay, amplification of reference gene primers was used to estimate how many nucleated cells each sample contained. Sequence reads were collapsed and filtered to measure the absolute abundance of every unique TCRbeta CDR3 rearrangement. For each sample, productive Simpson clonality was calculated as the square root of Simpson's diversity index across productive rearrangements. TCRdb obtained this table from immuneACCESS and retained in-frame rearrangements with V and J assigned. These tables miss some clones; where compared with another copy, unresolved V genes account for less than half of the shortfall, and the remainder is unexplained. V and J calls and clone size are copied from that table; D and trimming were computed from the DNA. This sample lists a few hundred thousand clones; about 87% were detected once. 6% to 9% of the sample belongs to the ten largest clones.

This clonotype originated in a woman in her 70s with active or convalescent COVID-19. Sequenced sample: peripheral blood. This chain joins TRBV7-2 to TRBJ2-2, and TRBD2 matches 9 of the central bases. In nucleotides, the sequence is TGTGCCAGCAGCCCTAGCGGGGTGAGGGACGGGGAGCTGTTTTTT. Its protein reads: CASSPSGVRDGELFF.